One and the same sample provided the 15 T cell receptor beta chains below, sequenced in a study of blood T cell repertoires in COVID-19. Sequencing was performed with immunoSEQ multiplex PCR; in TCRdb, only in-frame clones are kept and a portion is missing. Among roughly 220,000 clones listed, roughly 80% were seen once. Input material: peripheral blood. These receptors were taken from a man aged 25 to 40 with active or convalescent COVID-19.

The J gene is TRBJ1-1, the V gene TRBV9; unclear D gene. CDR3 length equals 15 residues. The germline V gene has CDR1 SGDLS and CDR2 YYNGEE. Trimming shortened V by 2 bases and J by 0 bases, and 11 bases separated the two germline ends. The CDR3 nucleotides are TGTGCCAGCAGCGTGTTGGAGACCATGAACACTGAAGCTTTCTTT. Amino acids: CASSVLETMNTEAFF.

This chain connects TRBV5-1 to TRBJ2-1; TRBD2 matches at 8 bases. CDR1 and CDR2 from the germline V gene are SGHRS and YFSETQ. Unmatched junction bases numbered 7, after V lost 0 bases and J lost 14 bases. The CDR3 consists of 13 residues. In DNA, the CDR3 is TGCGCCAGCAGCTTGGAGGTCGGGACTAGAAAGTTCTTC. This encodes CASSLEVGTRKFF.

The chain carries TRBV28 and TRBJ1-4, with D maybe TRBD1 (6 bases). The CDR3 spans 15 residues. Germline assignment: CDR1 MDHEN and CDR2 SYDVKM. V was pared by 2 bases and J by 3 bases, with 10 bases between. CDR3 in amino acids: CASSLPGGSNEKLFF. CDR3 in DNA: TGTGCCAGCAGTTTACCGGGGGGCTCTAATGAAAAACTGTTTTTT.

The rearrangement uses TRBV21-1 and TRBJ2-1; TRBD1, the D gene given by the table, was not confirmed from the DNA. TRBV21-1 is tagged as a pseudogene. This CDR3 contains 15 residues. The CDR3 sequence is CASSKDGRASNEQFF. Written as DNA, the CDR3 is TGTGCCAGCAGCAAAGACGGCAGGGCGTCCAATGAGCAGTTCTTC.

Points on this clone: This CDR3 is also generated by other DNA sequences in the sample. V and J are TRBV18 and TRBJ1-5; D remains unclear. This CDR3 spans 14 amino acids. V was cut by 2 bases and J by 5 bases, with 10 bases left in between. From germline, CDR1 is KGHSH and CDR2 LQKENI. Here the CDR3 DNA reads TGTGCCAGCTCACCAACCGGGAGCGATCAGCCCCAGCATTTT. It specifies CASSPTGSDQPQHF.

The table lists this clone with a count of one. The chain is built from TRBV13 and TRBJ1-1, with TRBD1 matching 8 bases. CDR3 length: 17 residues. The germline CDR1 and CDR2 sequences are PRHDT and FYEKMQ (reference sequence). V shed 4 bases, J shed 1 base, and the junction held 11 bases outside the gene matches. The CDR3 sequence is CASSSRSGQGPNTEAFF. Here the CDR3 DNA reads TGTGCCAGCAGCTCGAGGAGCGGACAGGGACCGAACACTGAAGCTTTCTTT.

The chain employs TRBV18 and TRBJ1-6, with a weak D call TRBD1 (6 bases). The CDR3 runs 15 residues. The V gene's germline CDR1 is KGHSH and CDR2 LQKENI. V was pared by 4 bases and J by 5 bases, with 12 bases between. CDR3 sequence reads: CASSLQGMDNSPLHF. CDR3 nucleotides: TGTGCCAGCTCACTCCAGGGGATGGATAATTCACCCCTCCACTTT. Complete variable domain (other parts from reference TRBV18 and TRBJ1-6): NAGVMQNPRHLVRRRGQEARLRCSPMKGHSHVYWYRQLPEEGLKFMVYLQKENIIDESGMPKERFSAEFPKEGPSILRIQQVVRGDSAAYFCASSLQGMDNSPLHFGNGTRLTVT.

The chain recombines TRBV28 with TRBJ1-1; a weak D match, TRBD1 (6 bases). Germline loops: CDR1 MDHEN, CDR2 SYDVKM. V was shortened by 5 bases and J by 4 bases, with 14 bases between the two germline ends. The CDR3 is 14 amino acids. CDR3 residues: CASSMYRVGTEAFF. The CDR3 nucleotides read TGTGCCAGCAGTATGTACAGGGTCGGCACTGAAGCTTTCTTT.

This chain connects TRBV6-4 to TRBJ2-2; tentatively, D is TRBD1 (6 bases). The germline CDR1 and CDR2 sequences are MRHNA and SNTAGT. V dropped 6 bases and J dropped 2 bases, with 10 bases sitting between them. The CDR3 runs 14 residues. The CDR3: CASRRTANTGELFF. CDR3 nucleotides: TGTGCCAGCAGAAGGACAGCTAACACCGGGGAGCTGTTTTTT.

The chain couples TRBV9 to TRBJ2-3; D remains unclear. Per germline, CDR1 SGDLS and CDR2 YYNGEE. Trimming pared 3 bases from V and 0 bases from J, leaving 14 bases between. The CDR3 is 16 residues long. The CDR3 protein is CASSGNPLPSTDTQYF. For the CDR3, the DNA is TGTGCCAGCAGCGGTAACCCGCTACCTAGCACAGATACGCAGTATTTT.

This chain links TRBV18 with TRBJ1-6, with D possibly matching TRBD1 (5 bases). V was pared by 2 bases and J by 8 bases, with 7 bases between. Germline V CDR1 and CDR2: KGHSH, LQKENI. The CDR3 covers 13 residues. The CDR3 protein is CASSPGADSPLHF. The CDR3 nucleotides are TGTGCCAGCTCACCAGGGGCCGATTCACCCCTCCACTTT.

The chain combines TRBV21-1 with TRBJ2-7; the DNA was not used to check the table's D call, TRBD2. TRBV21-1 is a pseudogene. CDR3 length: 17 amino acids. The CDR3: CASSVLRLTSGKCEQYF. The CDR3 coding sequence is TGTGCCAGCAGCGTCTTGAGGCTCACTAGCGGGAAGTGCGAGCAGTACTTC.

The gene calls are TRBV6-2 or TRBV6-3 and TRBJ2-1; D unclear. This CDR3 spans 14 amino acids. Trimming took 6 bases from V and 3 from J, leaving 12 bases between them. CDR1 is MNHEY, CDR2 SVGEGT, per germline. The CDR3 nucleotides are TGTGCCAGCAGCCCAGACAAGGTCTACAATGAGCAGTTCTTC. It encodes CASSPDKVYNEQFF.

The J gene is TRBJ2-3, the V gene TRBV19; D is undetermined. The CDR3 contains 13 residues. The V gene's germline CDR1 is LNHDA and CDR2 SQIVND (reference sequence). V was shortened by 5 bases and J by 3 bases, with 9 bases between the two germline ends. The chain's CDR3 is CASSGSRTDTQYF. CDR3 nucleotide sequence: TGTGCCAGTAGTGGCTCTCGTACAGATACGCAGTATTTT.

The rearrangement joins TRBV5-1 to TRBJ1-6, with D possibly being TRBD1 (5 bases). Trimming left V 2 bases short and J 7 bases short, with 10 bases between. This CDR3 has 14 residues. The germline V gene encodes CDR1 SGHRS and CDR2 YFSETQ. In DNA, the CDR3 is TGCGCCAGCAGCTTTGGCTGGGGCAATTCACCCCTCCACTTT. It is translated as CASSFGWGNSPLHF.